This record covers a single T cell receptor beta chain. Its cognate antigen is unknown. This entry comes from a study of a mutant IDH1 vaccine in newly diagnosed glioma. CDR1 SGHNT and CDR2 YYREEE come from the germline V gene (reference sequence). The V and J ends lost 0 bases and 10 bases, in that order; junction bases with no gene match: 7. The length of the CDR3 is 14 residues. Time point of the sample: week 23, last vaccination. In every dose of vaccine, 300 ug of mutant IDH1 20-mer peptide was given alongside topical imiquimod. Sequencing was performed with immunoSEQ multiplex PCR; in TCRdb, only in-frame clones are kept and a portion is missing. The sample includes 30,000 to 40,000 clones, about four fifths of them seen just once.

The rearrangement uses TRBV5-4 and TRBJ1-1, with TRBD1 matching 9 bases. This TCR was recovered from a man aged 40-49 years with glioma. Sequences were derived from PBMCs, sampled from a glioma patient whose treatment included an IDH1 peptide vaccine. CDR3 coding DNA: TGTGCCAGCAGCTTGGTGGGGGGGACAGGGAGAGCTTTCTTT. The encoded protein is CASSLVGGTGRAFF.